Below, 12 T cell receptor beta chains from the same sample are listed, as sequenced in a study of blood T cell repertoires in COVID-19. Repertoires were generated with immunoSEQ multiplex PCR, while TCRdb's copy carries only in-frame clones and drops some. The sample has hundreds of thousands of clones, around 89% seen once. Sequenced sample: peripheral blood. The receptors come from a woman aged 60-70 years with acute or convalescent COVID-19.

The chain couples TRBV7-3 to TRBJ2-2; no firm D call. CDR3 size: 13 residues. Trimming stripped 6 bases from V and 0 bases from J, with 5 bases between. Germline values: CDR1 SGHTA, CDR2 FQGTGA. CDR3 amino acids: CASRGANTGELFF. The DNA for the CDR3 is TGTGCCAGCAGAGGAGCGAACACCGGGGAGCTGTTTTTT.

V usage is TRBV6-5 and J usage is TRBJ2-1, with 11 bases matching TRBD2. V was pared by 2 bases and J by 7 bases, with 4 bases of the junction left unmatched. Germline V gene sequence: CDR1 MNHEY, CDR2 SVGAGI. This CDR3 region has 15 residues. The CDR3 coding sequence is TGTGCCAGCAGTTACACTAGCGGGGGTATAAATGAGCAGTTCTTC. Translation: CASSYTSGGINEQFF.

This rearrangement joins TRBV6-5 to TRBJ2-7; TRBD1 matches at 9 bases. The trim removed 4 bases at V and 0 bases at J, leaving 4 bases unmatched. Germline V gives CDR1 MNHEY, CDR2 SVGAGI. This CDR3 contains 15 residues. CDR3: CASSSATGGSYEQYF. The CDR3 bases are TGTGCCAGCAGTTCGGCGACAGGGGGCTCCTACGAGCAGTACTTC.

V gene TRBV7-2 combines with J gene TRBJ1-5, with a weak D call TRBD1 (5 bases). The V gene's germline CDR1 is SGHTA and CDR2 FQGNSA. The CDR3 runs 16 residues. V was cut by 0 bases and J by 1 base, with 10 bases left in between. CDR3 coding DNA: TGTGCCAGCAGCTTAGCGGGCAGGGTGAGCAATCAGCCCCAGCATTTT. This sequence encodes CASSLAGRVSNQPQHF.

This CDR3 reads CASSQGALYTEAFF. CDR3 nucleotides: TGTGCCAGCTCCCAGGGGGCACTTTACACTGAAGCTTTCTTT. The chain couples TRBV18 to TRBJ1-1; 8 bases map to TRBD1. CDR3 size: 14 residues. Germline V gene sequence: CDR1 KGHSH, CDR2 LQKENI. With 6 bases clipped from V and 3 bases from J, the junction kept 6 bases outside the gene matches. Full variable domain (missing parts from reference TRBV18 and TRBJ1-1): NAGVMQNPRHLVRRRGQEARLRCSPMKGHSHVYWYRQLPEEGLKFMVYLQKENIIDESGMPKERFSAEFPKEGPSILRIQQVVRGDSAAYFCASSQGALYTEAFFGQGTRLTVV.

This sequence joins TRBV18 and TRBJ1-5; D is unresolved. The ends were cut back, 1 base at V and 0 bases at J, with 7 bases in the middle. This CDR3 has 15 residues. Germline V lookup: CDR1 KGHSH, CDR2 LQKENI. This CDR3 reads CASSPQQISNQPQHF. CDR3 in DNA: TGTGCCAGCTCACCACAACAAATTAGCAATCAGCCCCAGCATTTT.

There are a few counts of this clone. V and J are TRBV27 and TRBJ2-3, with 9 bases that match TRBD2. J lost 0 bases, V lost 3 bases, and 13 bases had no gene match. CDR1 is MNHEY and CDR2 is SMNVEV in the germline V gene (reference sequence). The CDR3 consists of 19 residues. The chain's CDR3 is CASSFKGAGLATSTDTQYF. The DNA for the CDR3 is TGTGCCAGCAGTTTTAAGGGGGCTGGACTAGCGACTAGCACAGATACGCAGTATTTT.

The chain employs TRBV18 and TRBJ2-1; 7 bases map to TRBD2. There are 13 residues in the CDR3. Looked up from germline, CDR1 is KGHSH and CDR2 is LQKENI. V trimming: 3 bases; J trimming: 8 bases; junction bases outside the gene matches: 4. The CDR3 reads CASSPLGGDEQFF. The DNA of the CDR3 is TGTGCCAGCTCACCTCTGGGAGGGGATGAGCAGTTCTTC.

This clone was seen a few times. This rearrangement joins TRBV14 to TRBJ2-5; D ambiguous. Between the trimmed V and J ends, which lost 1 base and 0 bases, there was a span of 9 bases. The CDR3 runs 15 residues. Germline-derived CDR1 and CDR2 are SGHDN and FVKESK. This CDR3 reads CASSQGPGYQETQYF. CDR3 coding DNA: TGTGCCAGCAGCCAAGGGCCCGGGTACCAAGAGACCCAGTACTTC.

The V call is TRBV7-8, the J call TRBJ1-1, with TRBD1 matching 9 bases. This CDR3 has 16 residues. CDR1 is SGHVS and CDR2 is FQNEAQ in the germline V gene. With V trimmed by 3 bases and J by 3 bases, 8 bases remained unmatched. CDR3 loop: CASSFAIDRGDTEAFF. DNA for the CDR3: TGTGCCAGCAGCTTCGCCATTGACAGGGGGGACACTGAAGCTTTCTTT.

The CDR3 loop reads CASSLTYGGRGTDTQYF. As DNA, the CDR3 is TGTGCCAGCAGCTTAACGTACGGGGGACGGGGCACAGATACGCAGTATTTT. V and J are TRBV7-3 and TRBJ2-3; D is possibly TRBD2 (6 bases). The germline V gene encodes CDR1 SGHTA and CDR2 FQGTGA. The CDR3 runs to 17 residues. V shed 0 bases and J shed 1 base, with 14 bases lying between them.

This rearrangement joins TRBV30 to TRBJ2-5, with TRBD2 as a possible D gene (6 bases). Germline V gene data show CDR1 as GTSNPN and CDR2 as SVGIG (reference sequence). This CDR3 is 13 amino acids long. V lost 4 bases, J lost 6 bases, and 15 bases lay in between. CDR3 coding DNA: TGTGCCTGGAACCCAGGGACTGTACAGACCCAGTACTTC. Protein sequence: CAWNPGTVQTQYF. Drawing the rest from reference TRBV30 and TRBJ2-5, the complete variable domain is SQTIHQWPATLVQPVGSPLSLECTVEGTSNPNLYWYRQAAGRGLQLLFYSVGIGQISSEVPQNLSASRPQDRQFILSSKKLLLSDSGFYLCAWNPGTVQTQYFGPGTRLLVL.